This entry is about one T cell receptor (beta chain). The data were taken from a study of CD8+ T cells in alopecia areata. Obtained from alopecia areata patients were lesional scalp punch biopsies along with peripheral blood. cDNA prepared by RNA extraction and subsequent reverse transcription served as the template for sequencing. Libraries were prepared by immunoSEQ multiplex PCR; TCRdb keeps only in-frame clonotypes and omits some of them. The sample carries fewer than 200,000 clones, approximately 59% recorded once. V lost 3 bases to trimming and J lost 5 bases, with 13 bases between them. This CDR3 contains 14 residues. From germline, CDR1 is KGHSH and CDR2 LQKENI.

The sequence derives from a human donor with alopecia areata. The material sequenced was CD4+ T cells sorted from blood, taken at week 0. The chain employs TRBV18 and TRBJ1-2, with TRBD1 as a possible D gene (6 bases). The CDR3 nucleotides read TGTGCCAGCTCACCCAAGACAGGAGCGTATGGCTACACCTTC. This sequence encodes CASSPKTGAYGYTF.